The clone carrying this T cell receptor beta chain was found many times. Its antigen is as yet unknown. Ahead of thyroid surgery, no patient had received treatment of any kind. This sample was taken from a study of metastatic and nonmetastatic thyroid tumors. Study background: Comparison of repertoires was carried out across blood and tumor or nodule tissue from malignant and benign thyroid patients.

The CDR3 is 12 residues long. CDR1 SQVTM and CDR2 ANQGSEA come from the germline V gene. The V gene end was trimmed by 6 bases and the J gene end by 2 bases; junction bases not matched to a gene: 2. TCRdb reassembled clones from the PCR reads with MiXCR. Among more than 9,000 clones listed, approximately 30% were seen once. Findings and caveats of the study: In both blood and tumor samples, TCR beta diversity was reported significantly higher for malignant than benign nodules.

Sequences were obtained from tumor tissue. The clonotype was recovered from a male donor with papillary thyroid cancer or a benign thyroid nodule (not recorded which). Some clones in this sample may be carry-over from other donors' samples. The genes are TRBV29-1 and TRBJ2-7, with 9 bases aligning to TRBD2. In nucleotides, the CDR3 is TGCAGCGTAAGACTAGCGGCCTACGAGCAGTACTTC. Translating it yields CSVRLAAYEQYF.